The 18 T cell receptor beta chains listed next were all sequenced from one sample in a study of control samples from healthy donors and cancer patients. TCRdb's copy holds only in-frame clones and misses some; the assay was immunoSEQ multiplex PCR. This table has tens of thousands of clones, around 94% appearing once. The sequencing input was blood. The receptors derive from a man in his 60s in good health.

V usage is TRBV28 and J usage is TRBJ1-5, with D perhaps matching TRBD1 (6 bases). The germline V and J ends were trimmed by 7 bases and 7 bases, with 17 bases remaining between them. The length of the CDR3 is 14 residues. Germline-derived CDR1 and CDR2 are MDHEN and SYDVKM. CDR3 amino acids: CASTDPGRGQPQHF. The CDR3 DNA follows: TGTGCCAGCACCGACCCGGGAAGGGGGCAGCCCCAGCATTTT.

J is TRBJ2-1 and V is TRBV21-1; the table's D call, TRBD2, was not checked against the DNA. TRBV21-1 is deemed a pseudogene. The CDR3 loop spans 16 amino acids. The CDR3 DNA reads TGTGCCAGCACCATATGTAGGAGCGGGAGGGCCGAAGAGCAGTTCTTC. This codes for CASTICRSGRAEEQFF.

V usage is TRBV2 and J usage is TRBJ2-1; weak D call: TRBD1 (5 bases). This CDR3 is 15 amino acids long. In germline, CDR1 is SNHLY, CDR2 FYNNEI. The ends were cut back, 8 bases at V and 6 bases at J, with 20 bases in the middle. This chain's CDR3 is CASFKSSPGANEQFF. The DNA of the CDR3 is TGTGCCAGCTTCAAGTCGAGTCCTGGGGCCAATGAGCAGTTCTTC.

CDR3 coding DNA: TGCAGCGCATGGGGGGCTAGCGGGAGGAATGAGCAGTTCTTC. This gives the protein CSAWGASGRNEQFF. The chain joins TRBV29-1 to TRBJ2-1, with TRBD2 matching 11 bases. V shed 7 bases and J 7 bases; nucleotides not matched to a gene: 9. Germline V CDR1 and CDR2: SQVTM, ANQGSEA. The CDR3 is 14 amino acids.

The chain links TRBV19 to TRBJ1-6; a weak D match, TRBD1 (5 bases). The CDR3 extends over 14 amino acids. V was shortened by 6 bases and J by 7 bases, with 13 bases between the two germline ends. Germline CDR1 is LNHDA and CDR2 is SQIVND (reference sequence). CDR3 residues: CASSAGTPNSPLHF. The CDR3 nucleotides read TGTGCCAGTAGCGCAGGGACGCCAAATTCACCCCTCCACTTT. Combining the CDR3 with reference TRBV19 and TRBJ1-6 gives the whole variable domain DGGITQSPKYLFRKEGQNVTLSCEQNLNHDAMYWYRQDPGQGLRLIYYSQIVNDFQKGDIAEGYSVSREKKESFPLTVTSAQKNPTAFYLCASSAGTPNSPLHFGNGTRLTVT.

This chain connects TRBV29-1 to TRBJ2-7, with 11 bases identical to TRBD2. CDR3 size: 12 residues. With V trimmed by 8 bases and J by 4 bases, 4 bases remained unmatched. The germline V gene encodes CDR1 SQVTM and CDR2 ANQGSEA. CDR3 DNA sequence: TGCAGCTTCACTAGCGGGAGTTACGAGCAGTACTTC. Protein product: CSFTSGSYEQYF.

The chain joins TRBV14 to TRBJ1-6; no reliable D call. Germline lookup yields CDR1 SGHDN and CDR2 FVKESK. The CDR3 runs to 14 residues. Trimming stripped 1 base from V and 10 bases from J, with 11 bases between. The CDR3 region is CASSQVSGESPLHF. Here the CDR3 DNA reads TGTGCCAGCAGCCAAGTCTCCGGGGAGTCACCCCTCCACTTT.

The rearrangement joins TRBV7-9 to TRBJ1-1; TRBD1 matches 9 bases. The CDR3 contains 17 residues. The germline CDR1 and CDR2 sequences are SEHNR and FQNEAQ (reference sequence). The V gene end was trimmed by 5 bases and the J gene end by 1 base; junction bases not matched to a gene: 11. The CDR3 coding sequence is TGTGCCAGCAGCCCGAACTGGGGGACAGGGCCGAACACTGAAGCTTTCTTT. Translated, it gives CASSPNWGTGPNTEAFF.

V is TRBV24-1 and J is TRBJ2-1; D gene unclear. The CDR3 extends over 15 amino acids. Between the trimmed V and J ends, which lost 1 base and 7 bases, there was a span of 13 bases. CDR1 and CDR2 from the germline V gene are KGHDR and SFDVKD. CDR3 DNA: TGTGCCACCAGTGATTTTATCGTGGCTCCTAATGAGCAGTTCTTC. Its translation: CATSDFIVAPNEQFF.

The chain carries TRBV19 and TRBJ2-1, with TRBD2 as a possible D gene (7 bases). The ends were cut back, 9 bases at V and 2 bases at J, with 17 bases in the middle. Germline CDR1 and CDR2: LNHDA and SQIVND (reference sequence). CDR3 length: 15 amino acids. CDR3 sequence: CASGPGGRTYNEQFF. The CDR3 nucleotides are TGTGCCAGCGGGCCCGGGGGGCGCACCTACAATGAGCAGTTCTTC.

By sample fraction, this clone is medium-sized. The V gene is TRBV11-3, the J gene TRBJ2-7; TRBD1 aligns across 9 bases. Germline CDR1 SGHNT, CDR2 YENEEA. CDR3 length: 18 residues. V shed 6 bases, J shed 3 bases, and the junction held 18 bases outside the gene matches. The CDR3 nucleotides are TGTGCCAGCAGTTCCCGGGCGGATCGGGACAGGGACAACTACGAGCAGTACTTC. Translation: CASSSRADRDRDNYEQYF.

The rearrangement uses TRBV7-3 and TRBJ2-3; 9 bases are a match to TRBD2. With 5 bases clipped from V and 4 bases from J, the junction kept 7 bases outside the gene matches. The CDR3 contains 15 residues. Germline loops: CDR1 SGHTA, CDR2 FQGTGA. The CDR3 is CASSRQAGGADTQYF. CDR3 in DNA: TGTGCCAGCAGCCGCCAGGCGGGAGGGGCAGATACGCAGTATTTT.

V and J are TRBV3-1 (or the pseudogene TRBV3-2) and TRBJ2-7; 9 nucleotides line up with TRBD2. V trimming: 3 bases; J trimming: 4 bases; junction bases outside the gene matches: 4. There are 14 residues in the CDR3. Germline V gives CDR1 LGHDT, CDR2 YNNKEL (reference sequence). CDR3 region: CASSHTSGYYEQYF. CDR3 nucleotides: TGTGCCAGCAGCCATACTAGCGGGTATTACGAGCAGTACTTC.

This clone was counted between two and nine times. The J gene is TRBJ1-3, the V gene TRBV30; a possible D gene is TRBD1 (5 bases). With 0 bases removed from V and 4 bases from J, the gap between germline ends came to 16 bases. The germline V gene has CDR1 GTSNPN and CDR2 SVGIG (reference sequence). The CDR3 totals 16 residues. The CDR3 spells CAWSVGLSGRGNTIYF. CDR3 DNA: TGTGCCTGGAGTGTGGGACTAAGCGGACGCGGAAACACCATATATTTT.

The rearrangement links TRBV7-9 to TRBJ2-7; 7 bases align to TRBD1. Germline-derived CDR1 and CDR2 are SEHNR and FQNEAQ (reference sequence). CDR3 length: 13 amino acids. Unmatched junction bases numbered 6, after V lost 5 bases and J lost 5 bases. As DNA, the CDR3 is TGTGCCAGCAGCGCTCGGGACAGCCACGAGCAGTACTTC. Amino acid sequence: CASSARDSHEQYF.

CDR3 bases: TGTGCCAGCAGTCCCGGGACAGTGGTGGAGACCCAGTACTTC. Its translation: CASSPGTVVETQYF. The chain has TRBV2 and TRBJ2-5; the match to TRBD1 covers 7 bases. This CDR3 contains 14 residues. Per the germline V gene, CDR1 is SNHLY and CDR2 is FYNNEI. V gave up 5 bases and J gave up 5 bases; unmatched junction bases: 8.

This chain joins TRBV12-3 or TRBV12-4 and TRBJ2-2, with D hard to call. This CDR3 region has 12 residues. Trimming took 3 bases from V and 11 from J, leaving 10 bases between them. CDR3 in amino acids: CASSLGLFELFF. The CDR3 region has the DNA TGTGCCAGCAGTTTGGGGTTGTTTGAGCTGTTTTTT.

J is TRBJ2-5 and V is TRBV4-2, with TRBD2 matching 8 bases. Germline V gene data show CDR1 as LGHNA and CDR2 as YNFKEQ. Trimming at V came to 0 bases and at J to 1 base, leaving 16 bases not matched to a gene. CDR3 size: 20 residues. Here the CDR3 reads CASSQDTMREVPGSQETQYF. CDR3 DNA: TGTGCCAGCAGCCAAGACACCATGCGGGAGGTGCCCGGATCCCAAGAGACCCAGTACTTC.